The clone carrying this T cell receptor beta chain was seen repeatedly, ten times or more. Its specificity is unknown. These data are taken from a study of OX40 agonist ivuxolimab in advanced cancers. Study information: While on treatment, patients had intravenous ivuxolimab at 0.01 to 10 mg/kg every 2 weeks. 40% to 50% of patients had received prior checkpoint inhibitor therapy. Aged 23 to 79 with a mean of about 63 years, they were around 79% male.

Only in-frame clones appear in the TCRdb table, and some are missing; sequencing was by immunoSEQ multiplex PCR. Of about 92,000 clones in the sample, more than 80% were seen once. Findings and limits, study-wide: At 0.1 to 3.0 mg/kg and by week 6, clonal expansion occurred in CD4+ and CD8+ blood T cells.

This sequence originates from an adult with an advanced solid tumor such as melanoma, head and neck, liver or kidney cancer. Specimen: CD4+ or CD8+ T cells sorted from blood, collected in a trial of the OX40 agonist ivuxolimab.

CDR3 protein: CASSPGTSRDGYTF. CDR3 bases: TGCGCCAGCTCCCCCGGGACATCAAGGGATGGCTACACCTTC. V is TRBV10-1 and J is TRBJ1-2; D is possibly TRBD1 (6 bases). V lost 8 bases to trimming and J lost 6 bases, with 19 bases between them. The CDR3 has 14 amino acids. Germline V lookup: CDR1 WNHNN, CDR2 SYGVQD (reference sequence).